These 16 T cell receptor beta chains originate from one sample sequenced in a study of blood T cell repertoires in COVID-19 (dated by TCRdb to between 2020 and 2021). The library was built by means of the immunoSEQ multiplex PCR assay. Drawn from immuneACCESS, this table holds only the in-frame rearrangements with V and J called that TCRdb kept. Clones are partly lost; checked studies trace under half to an unresolved V gene and leave the rest unexplained. Here the sample has 130,000 to 150,000 clones; 85% to 90% occur a single time. The top ten constitute 1.2% of the sample. The specimen sequenced was PBMCs or T cells enriched from blood (not recorded which). The source is a woman between 25 and 40 years old with acute COVID-19.

The CDR3 bases are TGTGCCAGCAGCCCTCCTAGCGGGAGTGATACGCAGTATTTT. This translates into CASSPPSGSDTQYF. This chain joins TRBV13 and TRBJ2-3, with 10 bases that match TRBD2. The CDR3 covers 14 residues. The J segment lost 6 bases and the V segment lost 5 bases, leaving 5 bases of the junction unmatched. Germline-derived CDR1 and CDR2 are PRHDT and FYEKMQ (reference sequence).

This rearrangement joins TRBV7-3 to TRBJ2-5, with a tentative D call TRBD2 (6 bases). Trimming removed 5 bases from V and 5 bases from J, with 12 bases in between. The CDR3 has 13 amino acids. Germline loops: CDR1 SGHTA, CDR2 FQGTGA. CDR3 nucleotides: TGTGCCAGCAGCCCGGATGGGGGGGAGACCCAGTACTTC. Translated: CASSPDGGETQYF.

The chain uses TRBV27 and TRBJ2-3, with TRBD2 matching over 10 bases. Germline CDR1 reads MNHEY; CDR2 reads SMNVEV (reference sequence). The V segment lost 5 bases and the J segment 3 bases; nucleotides outside the gene matches: 14. The CDR3 runs to 18 residues. CDR3 in DNA: TGTGCCAGCAGTCGCCCTAGCGGGAGTGGACGTCGGACAGATACGCAGTATTTT. Its protein is CASSRPSGSGRRTDTQYF.

In this sample, this clone turned up once. The J gene is TRBJ1-1, the V gene TRBV19, with no clear D. CDR3 size: 15 residues. Per the germline V gene, CDR1 is LNHDA and CDR2 is SQIVND (reference sequence). Trimming pared 7 bases from V and 0 bases from J, leaving 15 bases between. Here the CDR3 DNA reads TGTGCCAGTATACGGTCGGTCCCCATGAACACTGAAGCTTTCTTT. It encodes CASIRSVPMNTEAFF.

V gene TRBV30 combines with J gene TRBJ1-1; 7 nucleotides agree with TRBD1. CDR3 length: 14 amino acids. CDR1 is GTSNPN, CDR2 SVGIG, per germline (reference sequence). V shed 1 base, J shed 8 bases, and the junction held 10 bases outside the gene matches. CDR3 DNA sequence: TGTGCCTGGAGTGGACAGGGAACCCCTCTCGAAGCTTTCTTT. It codes for CAWSGQGTPLEAFF.

This clone was observed a few times. The chain is built from TRBV3-1 (or the pseudogene TRBV3-2) and TRBJ1-3; D call uncertain. The germline V gene has CDR1 LGHDT and CDR2 YNNKEL (reference sequence). The CDR3 consists of 15 residues. V dropped 0 bases and J dropped 0 bases, with 6 bases sitting between them. The DNA for the CDR3 is TGTGCCAGCAGCCAAGATATCCTCTCTGGAAACACCATATATTTT. Amino acid sequence: CASSQDILSGNTIYF.

J is TRBJ2-5 and V is TRBV24-1, with 9 nucleotides matching TRBD1. The V gene's germline CDR1 is KGHDR and CDR2 SFDVKD. Losses at the gene ends were 4 bases for V and 2 bases for J; bases not matched to a gene: 4. This CDR3 has 15 residues. The CDR3: CATSDPGTGQETQYF. CDR3 DNA sequence: TGTGCCACCAGTGACCCGGGGACAGGGCAAGAGACCCAGTACTTC.

This sequence joins TRBV7-2 and TRBJ2-2; 7 nucleotides align to TRBD1. Germline CDR1 reads SGHTA; CDR2 reads FQGNSA. CDR3 length: 16 residues. Germline trimming cut 5 bases from V and 1 base from J; bases unmatched to any gene: 7. CDR3: CASSKTGQVNTGELFF. The CDR3 DNA follows: TGTGCCAGCAGCAAAACAGGACAGGTGAACACCGGGGAGCTGTTTTTT.

V is TRBV27 and J is TRBJ2-7; weak D call: TRBD2 (5 bases). Deletions cut 5 bases from V and 3 bases from J, with 14 bases between. CDR1 and CDR2 from the germline V gene are MNHEY and SMNVEV (reference sequence). The CDR3 is made up of 14 amino acids. CDR3 sequence reads: CASSKQSEGYEQYF. The CDR3 DNA follows: TGTGCCAGCAGTAAGCAATCAGAGGGCTACGAGCAGTACTTC.

The V gene is TRBV7-2, the J gene TRBJ1-4; the D gene is possibly TRBD1 (5 bases). V lost 5 bases, J lost 5 bases, and 12 bases lay in between. The CDR3 extends over 14 amino acids. CDR1 is SGHTA and CDR2 is FQGNSA in the germline V gene. CDR3 bases: TGTGCCAGCAGCCCCCAGGGTATGAATGAAAAACTGTTTTTT. As protein: CASSPQGMNEKLFF.

This chain uses TRBV7-2 with TRBJ1-2; D perhaps matches TRBD1 (5 bases). V lost 5 bases, J lost 4 bases, and 14 bases lay in between. The CDR3 is 14 amino acids. Germline loops: CDR1 SGHTA, CDR2 FQGNSA. Here the CDR3 DNA reads TGTGCCAGCAGCCATCCCCAGGGTGTCTATGGCTACACCTTC. As protein: CASSHPQGVYGYTF. The full variable domain, with the rest looked up from reference TRBV7-2 and TRBJ1-2, is GAGVSQSPSNKVTEKGKDVELRCDPISGHTALYWYRQSLGQGLEFLIYFQGNSAPDKSGLPSDRFSAERTGGSVSTLTIQRTQQEDSAVYLCASSHPQGVYGYTFGSGTRLTVV.

This chain uses TRBV6-1 with TRBJ2-3; 8 nucleotides match TRBD2. V was pared by 3 bases and J by 3 bases, with 5 bases of the junction left unmatched. The CDR3 contains 15 residues. Per germline, CDR1 MNHNS and CDR2 SASEGT. The CDR3 protein is CASSDSGSLTDTQYF. In nucleotides, the CDR3 is TGTGCCAGCAGTGACAGCGGGAGTTTAACAGATACGCAGTATTTT.

The J gene is TRBJ1-5, the V gene TRBV6-4; D not resolved. V was cut by 3 bases and J by 6 bases, with 9 bases left in between. Looked up from germline, CDR1 is MRHNA and CDR2 is SNTAGT. The CDR3 loop spans 13 amino acids. The CDR3 DNA follows: TGTGCCAGCAGTGAGGAGCTGGGTCAGCCCCAGCATTTT. This translates into CASSEELGQPQHF.

This clone appeared a few times. The rearrangement joins TRBV6-4 to TRBJ2-1, with 10 bases matching TRBD2. Germline CDR1 MRHNA, CDR2 SNTAGT. After removal of 0 bases from V and 8 bases from J, the junction contained 4 bases not matched to a gene. This CDR3 is 15 amino acids long. The chain's CDR3 is CASSDSTSGNDEQFF. The CDR3 DNA reads TGTGCCAGCAGTGACTCTACTAGCGGGAACGATGAGCAGTTCTTC.

For the CDR3, the DNA is TGTGCCAGCAGCGCCGGACAGGGGGCTTTATCCGGGGAGCTGTTTTTT. It specifies CASSAGQGALSGELFF. The chain couples TRBV7-3 to TRBJ2-2, with 11 bases matching TRBD1. CDR1 is SGHTA and CDR2 is FQGTGA in the germline V gene. The CDR3 spans 16 residues. V lost 5 bases and J lost 6; bases outside the gene matches: 8.

The rearrangement uses TRBV5-1 and TRBJ2-2; no clear D. Germline V gene lookup returns CDR1 SGHRS and CDR2 YFSETQ. The ends were cut back, 4 bases at V and 5 bases at J, with 15 bases in the middle. The CDR3 length is 15 residues. The CDR3 sequence: CASSAPSGLTGELFF. CDR3 DNA sequence: TGCGCCAGCAGCGCTCCCTCGGGTCTGACCGGGGAGCTGTTTTTT.